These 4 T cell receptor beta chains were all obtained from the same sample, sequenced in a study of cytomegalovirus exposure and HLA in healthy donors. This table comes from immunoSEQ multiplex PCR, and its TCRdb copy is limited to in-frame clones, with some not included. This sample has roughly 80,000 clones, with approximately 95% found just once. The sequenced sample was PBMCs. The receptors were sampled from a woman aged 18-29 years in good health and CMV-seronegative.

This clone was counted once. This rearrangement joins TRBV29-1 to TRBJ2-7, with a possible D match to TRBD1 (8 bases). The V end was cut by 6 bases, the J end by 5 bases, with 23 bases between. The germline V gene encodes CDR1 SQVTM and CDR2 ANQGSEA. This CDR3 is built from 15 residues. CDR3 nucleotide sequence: TGCAGCGTCCTTCCTAGGACAGGGAGGGACAACGAGCAGTACTTC. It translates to CSVLPRTGRDNEQYF.

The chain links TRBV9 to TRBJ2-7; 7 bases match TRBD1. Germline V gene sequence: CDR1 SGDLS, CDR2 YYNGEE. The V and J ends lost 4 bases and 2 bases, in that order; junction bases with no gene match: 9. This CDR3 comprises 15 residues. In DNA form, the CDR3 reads TGTGCCAGCAGCCCCGGACAGGTGATTACCTACGAGCAGTACTTC. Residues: CASSPGQVITYEQYF.

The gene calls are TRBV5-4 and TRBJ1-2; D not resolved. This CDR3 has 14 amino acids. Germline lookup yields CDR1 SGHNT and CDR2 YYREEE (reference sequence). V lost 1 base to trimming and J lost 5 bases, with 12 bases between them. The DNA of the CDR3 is TGTGCCAGCAGCTTGTCCGGCAGGCCTTATGGCTACACCTTC. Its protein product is CASSLSGRPYGYTF. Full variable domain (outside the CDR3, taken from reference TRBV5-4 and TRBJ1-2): ETGVTQSPTHLIKTRGQQVTLRCSSQSGHNTVSWYQQALGQGPQFIFQYYREEENGRGNFPPRFSGLQFPNYSSELNVNALELDDSALYLCASSLSGRPYGYTFGSGTRLTVV.

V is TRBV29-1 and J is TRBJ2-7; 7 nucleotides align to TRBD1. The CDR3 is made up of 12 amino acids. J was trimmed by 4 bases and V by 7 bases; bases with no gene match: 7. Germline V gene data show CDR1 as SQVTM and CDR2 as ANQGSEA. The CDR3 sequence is CSAQTGLYEQYF. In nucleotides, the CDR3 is TGCAGCGCCCAGACAGGGTTATACGAGCAGTACTTC.